This T cell receptor (beta chain) is from a study of response to subunit inactivated influenza vaccine. The study, taken as a whole, reports: Only a handful of new T cells, the authors suggested, are recruited with each seasonal influenza vaccination.

Via MiXCR, TCRdb re-called the RT-PCR reads, giving one row per CDR3 protein. The sample yields roughly 760,000 distinct CDR3 sequences, approximately 22% seen once. CDR1 LGHNA and CDR2 YNFKEQ come from the germline V gene. The V end was cut by 0 bases, the J end by 2 bases, with 12 bases between. The CDR3 runs 16 residues. In the case of this clonotype: The antigen is undetermined.

The TCR comes from a man aged 50-60 years who received an inactivated influenza vaccine. This rearrangement joins TRBV4-2 to TRBJ2-3; D remains unclear. Sequenced here: PBMCs from blood, sampled about 5 days after vaccination. Written as DNA, the CDR3 is TGTGCCAGCAGCCAAGATTTCTACCGAAACACAGATACGCAGTATTTT. Its translation: CASSQDFYRNTDTQYF.